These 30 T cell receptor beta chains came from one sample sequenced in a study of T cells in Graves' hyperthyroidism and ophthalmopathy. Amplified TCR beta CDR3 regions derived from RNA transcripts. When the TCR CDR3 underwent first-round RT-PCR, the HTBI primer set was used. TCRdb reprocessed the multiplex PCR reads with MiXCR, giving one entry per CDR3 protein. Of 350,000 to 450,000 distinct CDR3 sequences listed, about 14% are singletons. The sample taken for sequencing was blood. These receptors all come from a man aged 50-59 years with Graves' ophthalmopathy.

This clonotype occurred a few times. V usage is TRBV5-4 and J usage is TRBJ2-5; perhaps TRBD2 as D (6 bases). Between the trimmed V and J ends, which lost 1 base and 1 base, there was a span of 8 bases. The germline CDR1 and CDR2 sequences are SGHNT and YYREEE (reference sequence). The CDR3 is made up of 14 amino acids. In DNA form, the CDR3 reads TGTGCCAGCAGCTTGAAGGAGGGCCAAGAGACCCAGTACTTC. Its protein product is CASSLKEGQETQYF.

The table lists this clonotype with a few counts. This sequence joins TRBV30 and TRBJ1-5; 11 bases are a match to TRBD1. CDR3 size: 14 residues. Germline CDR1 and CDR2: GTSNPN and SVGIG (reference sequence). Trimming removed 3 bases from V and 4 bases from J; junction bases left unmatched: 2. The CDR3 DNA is TGTGCCTGGAGCGGGACAGGGGGAAATCAGCCCCAGCATTTT. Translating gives CAWSGTGGNQPQHF.

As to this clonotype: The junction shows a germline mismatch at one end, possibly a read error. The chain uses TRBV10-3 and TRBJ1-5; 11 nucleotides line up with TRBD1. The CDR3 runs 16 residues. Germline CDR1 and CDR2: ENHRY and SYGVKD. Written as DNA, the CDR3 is TGTGCCAGCAGTATAAGGGCGGGACAGGGGGATCAGCCCCAGCATTTT. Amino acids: CASSIRAGQGDQPQHF.

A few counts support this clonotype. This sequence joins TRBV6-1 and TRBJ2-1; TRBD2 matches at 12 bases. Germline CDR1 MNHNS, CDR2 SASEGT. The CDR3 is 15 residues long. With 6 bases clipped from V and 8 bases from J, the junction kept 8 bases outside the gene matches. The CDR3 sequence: CASRDPGLAGYEQFF. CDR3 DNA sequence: TGTGCCAGCAGGGATCCGGGACTAGCGGGTTATGAGCAGTTCTTC.

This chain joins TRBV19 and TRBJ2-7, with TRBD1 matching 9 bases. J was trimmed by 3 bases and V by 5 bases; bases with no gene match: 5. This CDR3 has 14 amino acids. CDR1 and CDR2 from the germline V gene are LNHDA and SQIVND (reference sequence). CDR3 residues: CASSPGTGFYEQYF. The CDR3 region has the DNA TGTGCCAGTAGTCCAGGGACAGGGTTCTACGAGCAGTACTTC.

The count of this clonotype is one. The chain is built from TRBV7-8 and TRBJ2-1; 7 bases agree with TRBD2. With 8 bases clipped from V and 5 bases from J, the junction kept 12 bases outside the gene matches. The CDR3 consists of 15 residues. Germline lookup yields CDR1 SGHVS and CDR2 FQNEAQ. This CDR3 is CASSRFLAGDNEQFF. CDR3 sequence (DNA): TGTGCCAGCTCTCGGTTTCTGGCGGGGGACAATGAGCAGTTCTTC.

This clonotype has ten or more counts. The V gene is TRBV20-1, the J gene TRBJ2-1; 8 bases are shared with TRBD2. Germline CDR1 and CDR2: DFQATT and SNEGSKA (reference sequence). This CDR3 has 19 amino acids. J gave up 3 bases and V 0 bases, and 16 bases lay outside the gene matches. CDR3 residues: CSARDFNRAIAGSYNEQFF. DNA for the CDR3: TGCAGTGCTAGAGATTTCAACAGGGCCATAGCGGGAAGCTACAATGAGCAGTTCTTC.

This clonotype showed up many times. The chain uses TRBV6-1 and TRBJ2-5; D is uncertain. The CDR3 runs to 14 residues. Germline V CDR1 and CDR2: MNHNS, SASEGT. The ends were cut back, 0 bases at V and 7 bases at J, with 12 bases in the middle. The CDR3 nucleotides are TGTGCCAGCAGTGAAGCCGACACCTCGGGGACCCAGTACTTC. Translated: CASSEADTSGTQYF.

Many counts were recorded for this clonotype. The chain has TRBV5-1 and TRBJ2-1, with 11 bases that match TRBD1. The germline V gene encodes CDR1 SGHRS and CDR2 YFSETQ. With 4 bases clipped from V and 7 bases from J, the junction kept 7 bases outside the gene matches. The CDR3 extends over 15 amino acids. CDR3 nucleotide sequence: TGCGCCAGCAGCCGCGGACAGGGGGCAACAAATGAGCAGTTCTTC. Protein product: CASSRGQGATNEQFF.

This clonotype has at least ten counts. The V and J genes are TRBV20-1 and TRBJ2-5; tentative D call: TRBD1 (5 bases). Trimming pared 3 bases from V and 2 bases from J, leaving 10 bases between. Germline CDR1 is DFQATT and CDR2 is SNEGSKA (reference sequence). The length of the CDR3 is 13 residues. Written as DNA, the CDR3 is TGCAGTGCTAGCGGGCAGGGTCAAGAGACCCAGTACTTC. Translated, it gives CSASGQGQETQYF.

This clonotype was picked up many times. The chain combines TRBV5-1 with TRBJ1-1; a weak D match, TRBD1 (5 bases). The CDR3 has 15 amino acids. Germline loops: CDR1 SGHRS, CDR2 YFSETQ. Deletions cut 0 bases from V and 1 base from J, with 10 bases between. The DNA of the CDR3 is TGCGCCAGCAGCTTGGGCGGAGGGGCGAACACTGAAGCTTTCTTT. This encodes CASSLGGGANTEAFF.

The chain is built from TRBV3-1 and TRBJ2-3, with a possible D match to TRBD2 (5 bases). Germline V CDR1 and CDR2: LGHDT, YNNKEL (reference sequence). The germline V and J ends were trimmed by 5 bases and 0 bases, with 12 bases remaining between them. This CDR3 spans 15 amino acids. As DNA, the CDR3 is TGTGCCAGCAGCACTACCCTAGCCAGCACAGATACGCAGTATTTT. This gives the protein CASSTTLASTDTQYF.

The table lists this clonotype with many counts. This CDR3 is CASSSGGRAGMNDEQFF. CDR3 coding DNA: TGCGCCAGCAGCTCAGGAGGGAGAGCGGGTATGAATGATGAGCAGTTCTTC. The rearrangement joins TRBV5-1 to TRBJ2-1, with D tentatively TRBD2 (6 bases). V lost 3 bases to trimming and J lost 8 bases, with 24 bases between them. The CDR3 is 17 residues long. The germline gives CDR1 SGHRS, CDR2 YFSETQ.

The CDR3 loop reads CASSQVPGGSVDEQYF. The CDR3 region has the DNA TGCGCCAGCAGCCAAGTTCCAGGGGGCTCGGTGGACGAGCAGTACTTC. J is TRBJ2-7 and V is TRBV4-1, with TRBD1 matching over 8 bases. The CDR3 contains 16 residues. The trim removed 1 base at V and 5 bases at J, leaving 10 bases unmatched. Germline CDR1 reads MGHRA; CDR2 reads YSYEKL.

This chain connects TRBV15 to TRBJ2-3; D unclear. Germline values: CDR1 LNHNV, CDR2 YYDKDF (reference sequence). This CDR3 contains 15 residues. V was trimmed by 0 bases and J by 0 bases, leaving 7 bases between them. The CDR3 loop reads CATSRDLTSTDTQYF. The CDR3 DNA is TGTGCCACCAGCAGAGATTTAACTAGCACAGATACGCAGTATTTT.

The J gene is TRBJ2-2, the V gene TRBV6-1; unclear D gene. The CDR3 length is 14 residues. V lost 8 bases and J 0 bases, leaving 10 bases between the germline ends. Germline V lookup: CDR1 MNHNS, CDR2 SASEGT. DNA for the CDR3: TGTGCCAGCGTCGGCAAACCGAACACCGGGGAGCTGTTTTTT. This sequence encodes CASVGKPNTGELFF.

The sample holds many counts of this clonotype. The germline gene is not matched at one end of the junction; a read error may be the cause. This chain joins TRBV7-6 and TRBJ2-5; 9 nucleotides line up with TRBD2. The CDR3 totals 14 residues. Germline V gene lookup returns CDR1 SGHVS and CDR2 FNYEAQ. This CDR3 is CASSGGLAEETQYF. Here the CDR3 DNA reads TGCGCCAGCAGTGGGGGACTAGCCGAAGAGACCCAGTACTTC. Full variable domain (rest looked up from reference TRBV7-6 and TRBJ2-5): GAGVSQSPRYKVTKRGQDVALRCDPISGHVSLYWYRQALGQGPEFLTYFNYEAQQDKSGLPNDRFSAERPEGSISTLTIQRTEQRDSAMYRCASSGGLAEETQYFGPGTRLLVL.

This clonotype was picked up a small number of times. The chain's CDR3 is CSAYTANYGYTF. The CDR3 coding sequence is TGCAGTGCTTATACAGCTAACTATGGCTACACCTTC. The V and J genes are TRBV20-1 and TRBJ1-2; D unresolved. With 5 bases removed from V and 0 bases from J, the gap between germline ends came to 7 bases. Germline V gene data show CDR1 as DFQATT and CDR2 as SNEGSKA (reference sequence). The CDR3 consists of 12 residues.

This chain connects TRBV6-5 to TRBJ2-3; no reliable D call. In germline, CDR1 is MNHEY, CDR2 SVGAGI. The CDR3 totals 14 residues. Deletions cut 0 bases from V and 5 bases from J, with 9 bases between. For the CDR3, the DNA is TGTGCCAGCAGTTACTCGATTAGTAGAGATACGCAGTATTTT. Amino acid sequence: CASSYSISRDTQYF.

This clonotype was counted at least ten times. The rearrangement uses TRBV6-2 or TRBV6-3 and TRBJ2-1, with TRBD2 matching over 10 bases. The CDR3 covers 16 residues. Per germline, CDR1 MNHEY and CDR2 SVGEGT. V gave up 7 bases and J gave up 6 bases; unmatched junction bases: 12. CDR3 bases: TGTGCCAGCAACCAAGGTGGGCTAGCGGGGGTCAATGAGCAGTTCTTC. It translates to CASNQGGLAGVNEQFF.

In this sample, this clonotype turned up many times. This CDR3 reads CSARDLARPNYGYTF. The CDR3 nucleotides read TGCAGTGCTAGAGATCTGGCAAGACCTAACTATGGCTACACCTTC. The chain joins TRBV20-1 to TRBJ1-2, with no clear D. Germline V lookup: CDR1 DFQATT, CDR2 SNEGSKA (reference sequence). The ends were cut back, 0 bases at V and 0 bases at J, with 11 bases in the middle. The CDR3 covers 15 residues.

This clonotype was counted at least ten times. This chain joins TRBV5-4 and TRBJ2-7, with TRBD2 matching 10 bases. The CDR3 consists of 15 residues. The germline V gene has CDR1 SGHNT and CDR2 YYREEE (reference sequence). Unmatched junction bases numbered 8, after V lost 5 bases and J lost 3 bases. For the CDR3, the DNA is TGTGCCAGCAGACCGGGACTAGCGAGAGACTACGAGCAGTACTTC. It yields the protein CASRPGLARDYEQYF.

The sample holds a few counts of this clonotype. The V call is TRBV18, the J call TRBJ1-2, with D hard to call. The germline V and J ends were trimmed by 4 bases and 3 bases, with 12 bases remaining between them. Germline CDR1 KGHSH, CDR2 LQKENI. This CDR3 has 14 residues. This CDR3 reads CASSLRTGYYGYTF. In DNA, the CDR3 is TGTGCCAGCTCACTACGGACGGGTTACTATGGCTACACCTTC.

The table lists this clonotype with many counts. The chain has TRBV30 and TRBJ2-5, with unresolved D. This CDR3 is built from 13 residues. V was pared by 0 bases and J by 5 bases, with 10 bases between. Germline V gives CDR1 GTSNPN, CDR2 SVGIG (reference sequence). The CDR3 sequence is CAWSVQVQETQYF. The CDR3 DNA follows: TGTGCCTGGAGTGTCCAGGTGCAGGAGACCCAGTACTTC. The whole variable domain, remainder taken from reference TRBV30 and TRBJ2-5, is SQTIHQWPATLVQPVGSPLSLECTVEGTSNPNLYWYRQAAGRGLQLLFYSVGIGQISSEVPQNLSASRPQDRQFILSSKKLLLSDSGFYLCAWSVQVQETQYFGPGTRLLVL.

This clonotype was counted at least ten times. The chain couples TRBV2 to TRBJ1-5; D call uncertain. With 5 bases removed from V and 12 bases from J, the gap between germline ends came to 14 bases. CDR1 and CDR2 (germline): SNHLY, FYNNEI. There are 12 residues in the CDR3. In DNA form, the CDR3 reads TGTGCCAGCAGTCCCGGGCCAATTCTCCAGCATTTT. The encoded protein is CASSPGPILQHF.

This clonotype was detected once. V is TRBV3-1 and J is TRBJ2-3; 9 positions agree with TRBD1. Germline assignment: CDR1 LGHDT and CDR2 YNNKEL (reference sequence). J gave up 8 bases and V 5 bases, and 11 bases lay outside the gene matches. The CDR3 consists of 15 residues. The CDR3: CASSSEQGAWGTQYF. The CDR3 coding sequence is TGTGCCAGCAGCTCCGAACAGGGGGCGTGGGGTACGCAGTATTTT.

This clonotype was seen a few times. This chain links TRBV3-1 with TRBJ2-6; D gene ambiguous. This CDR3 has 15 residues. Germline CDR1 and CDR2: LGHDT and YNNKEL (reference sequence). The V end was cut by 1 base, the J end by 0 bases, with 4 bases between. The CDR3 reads CASSQATSGANVLTF. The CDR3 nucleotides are TGTGCCAGCAGCCAAGCAACCTCTGGGGCCAACGTCCTGACTTTC.

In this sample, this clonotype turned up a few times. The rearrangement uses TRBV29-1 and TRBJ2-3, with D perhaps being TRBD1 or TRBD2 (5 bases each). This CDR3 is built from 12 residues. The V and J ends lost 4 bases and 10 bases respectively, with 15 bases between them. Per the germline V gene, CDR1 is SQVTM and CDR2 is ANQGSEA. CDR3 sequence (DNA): TGCAGCGTTGTCTGGGGAATGGGGGCGCAGTATTTT. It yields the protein CSVVWGMGAQYF.

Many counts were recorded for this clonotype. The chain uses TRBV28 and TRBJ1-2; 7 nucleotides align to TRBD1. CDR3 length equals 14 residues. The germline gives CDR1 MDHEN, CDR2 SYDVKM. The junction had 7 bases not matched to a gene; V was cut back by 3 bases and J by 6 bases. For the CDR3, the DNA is TGTGCCAGCAGTTTGGTGGGGACAGCGAATGGCTACACCTTC. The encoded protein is CASSLVGTANGYTF.

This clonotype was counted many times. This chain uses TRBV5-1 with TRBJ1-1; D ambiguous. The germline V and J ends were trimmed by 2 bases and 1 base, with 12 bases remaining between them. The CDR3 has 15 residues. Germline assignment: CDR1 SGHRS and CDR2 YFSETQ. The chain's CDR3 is CASSLSQDGNTEAFF. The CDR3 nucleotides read TGCGCCAGCAGCTTATCCCAGGACGGGAACACTGAAGCTTTCTTT.